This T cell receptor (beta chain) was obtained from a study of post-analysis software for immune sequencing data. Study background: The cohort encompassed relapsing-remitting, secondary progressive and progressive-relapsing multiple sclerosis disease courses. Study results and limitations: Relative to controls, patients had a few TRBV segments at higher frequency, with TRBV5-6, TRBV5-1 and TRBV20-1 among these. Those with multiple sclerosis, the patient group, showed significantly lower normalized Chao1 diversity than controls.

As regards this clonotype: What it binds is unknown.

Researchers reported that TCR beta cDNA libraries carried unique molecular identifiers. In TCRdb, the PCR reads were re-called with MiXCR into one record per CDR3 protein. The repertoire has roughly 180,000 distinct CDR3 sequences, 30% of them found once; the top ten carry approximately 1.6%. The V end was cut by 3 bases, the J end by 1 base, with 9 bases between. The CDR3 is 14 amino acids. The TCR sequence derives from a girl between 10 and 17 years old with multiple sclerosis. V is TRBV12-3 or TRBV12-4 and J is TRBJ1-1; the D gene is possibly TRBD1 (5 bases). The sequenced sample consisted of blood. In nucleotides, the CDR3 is TGTGCCAGCAGTTTTGTTACAGGGAACACTGAAGCTTTCTTT. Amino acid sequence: CASSFVTGNTEAFF.